This T cell receptor beta chain is drawn from a study of blood T cell repertoires in COVID-19. Study as a whole: The samples span acute and convalescent COVID-19 from the United States, Italy and Spain. Nucleic acid was either cDNA or gDNA, and it came from T cells, B-cell-depleted T cells, or PBMCs.

CDR3 length equals 15 residues. The germline gives CDR1 KGHSH, CDR2 LQKENI. With V trimmed by 3 bases and J by 0 bases, 2 bases remained unmatched. TCRdb's table, derived via immunoSEQ multiplex PCR, lists solely in-frame clones and lacks some. The sample carries about 190,000 clones, approximately 91% recorded once. Sequencing input: peripheral blood. The sequence was collected from a man aged 30 to 39 with acute or convalescent COVID-19. J is TRBJ1-1 and V is TRBV18, with TRBD1 matching over 9 bases. CDR3 in DNA: TGTGCCAGCTCACCGAACAGGGGGCTGAACACTGAAGCTTTCTTT. Its protein product is CASSPNRGLNTEAFF. Looking up the rest from reference TRBV18 and TRBJ1-1 gives the full variable domain: NAGVMQNPRHLVRRRGQEARLRCSPMKGHSHVYWYRQLPEEGLKFMVYLQKENIIDESGMPKERFSAEFPKEGPSILRIQQVVRGDSAAYFCASSPNRGLNTEAFFGQGTRLTVV.